The present T cell receptor (beta chain) was sequenced within a study of T cell responses to AZD1222 COVID-19 vaccine. The data were produced by immunoSEQ multiplex PCR, yet TCRdb's version contains in-frame clones alone and is incomplete. The table includes 100,000 to 150,000 clones, over 85% detected once. V was clipped by 0 bases and J by 1 base; unmatched bases: 10. CDR1 and CDR2 (germline): SGDLS, YYNGEE. The CDR3 consists of 19 residues. This receptor was taken from an adult in good health. The sample consisted of peripheral blood, taken on day 0 of AZD1222 vaccination. The chain uses TRBV9 and TRBJ2-3; 11 positions agree with TRBD2. CDR3 sequence reads: CASSVGLAGLRGGTDTQYF. CDR3 sequence (DNA): TGTGCCAGCAGCGTAGGACTAGCGGGACTCCGGGGTGGCACAGATACGCAGTATTTT.